This T cell receptor beta chain was recovered during a study of OX40 agonist ivuxolimab in advanced cancers. As regards this clone: Its target is not known.

The data were produced by immunoSEQ multiplex PCR, yet TCRdb's version contains in-frame clones alone and is incomplete. Among approximately 60,000 clones listed, about four fifths were seen once. Study findings and constraints: The study did not work out the antigen specificity of the expanded peripheral T cells.

The CDR3 runs to 15 residues. Trimming cost V 6 bases and J 0 bases, with 14 bases left between them. Germline V gives CDR1 KGHSH, CDR2 LQKENI. The clonotype originates from an adult with an advanced solid tumor such as melanoma, head and neck, liver or kidney cancer. The genes are TRBV18 and TRBJ1-1; weak D call: TRBD1 (6 bases). The sequencing used CD4+ or CD8+ T cells sorted from blood, collected in a trial of the OX40 agonist ivuxolimab. The CDR3 DNA sequence: TGTGCCAGCTCCTACGATGGACAGATGAACACTGAAGCTTTCTTT. Amino acids: CASSYDGQMNTEAFF.